This T cell receptor (beta chain) was recorded in a study of cytomegalovirus exposure and HLA in healthy donors. Study details: An earlier analysis identified 120 million or so unique TCR beta sequences in 150 million to 200 million T cells.

Whole-study findings and limits: In a later analysis, the majority of CMV-associated beta chains seemingly showed HLA restriction.

Points on this clone: The antigen is not known.

Likely unrecorded immune exposures existed in these nominally healthy donors. It was with 60 Vbeta and 13 Jbeta primers that the PCR ran. Libraries were prepared by immunoSEQ multiplex PCR; TCRdb keeps only in-frame clonotypes and omits some of them. The data show 85,000 to 120,000 clones, roughly 82% seen once. CDR1 is SGHTA, CDR2 FQGTGA, per germline. J was trimmed by 7 bases and V by 5 bases; bases with no gene match: 11. The CDR3 length is 15 residues. The sequence was collected from a man aged 50 or older in good health and CMV-seronegative. Specimen: PBMCs. The chain uses TRBV7-3 and TRBJ2-1; 7 nucleotides align to TRBD2. In nucleotides, the CDR3 is TGTGCCAGCAGCCCCCCGGGGGGTGCTCAGAATGAGCAGTTCTTC. It translates to CASSPPGGAQNEQFF.